This T cell receptor (beta chain) was obtained from a study of cytomegalovirus exposure and HLA in healthy donors. Findings and caveats of the study: At a 0.05 false discovery rate, a later analysis found approximately 17,000 TCR beta sequences to be associated with HLA alleles. Some V segments, including TRBV6-2 and TRBV6-3, were excluded as indistinguishable.

PCR employed 60 Vbeta and 13 Jbeta primers. This table comes from immunoSEQ multiplex PCR, and its TCRdb copy is limited to in-frame clones, with some not included. The sample consists of about 150,000 clones, around 84% of them appearing once. Concerning this clone itself: Its antigen remains unknown.

V was clipped by 3 bases and J by 2 bases, with 11 bases between them. This CDR3 is 15 amino acids long. Germline assignment: CDR1 SGHVS and CDR2 FQNEAQ. What was sequenced was PBMCs. J is TRBJ2-4 and V is TRBV7-8; the D gene is possibly TRBD2 (6 bases). The sequence was collected from a man aged 50 to 60 in good health and CMV-seropositive. In DNA, the CDR3 is TGTGCCAGCAGCTTCCGCGGGGAACCCAAAAACATTCAGTACTTC. Protein product: CASSFRGEPKNIQYF.